The 17 T cell receptor beta chains given below trace back to one sample, sequenced in a study of T-cell memory formation after mild COVID-19. TCRdb independently ran MiXCR on the 5' RACE reads; one entry per CDR3 protein. Found here are under 550,000 distinct CDR3 sequences, about 20% of them singletons; the top ten hold 20% to 25%. The specimen sequenced was PBMCs or a T cell subset sorted from them (not recorded which). The receptors were sampled from a man aged 18 to 30 who had mild COVID-19 (a few samples of this study predate the infection). Cell type and time point are not known.

This clonotype was counted between two and nine times. The chain carries TRBV24-1 and TRBJ2-1; D may be TRBD2 (6 bases). CDR3 length: 15 residues. CDR1 KGHDR and CDR2 SFDVKD come from the germline V gene. V dropped 4 bases and J dropped 6 bases, with 15 bases sitting between them. CDR3 protein: CATSDGWGESNEQFF. The CDR3 DNA sequence: TGTGCCACCAGTGACGGGTGGGGGGAGTCCAATGAGCAGTTCTTC.

There are a few counts of this clonotype. The chain uses TRBV5-1 and TRBJ1-2, with 9 positions matching TRBD1. CDR3 size: 14 residues. The V gene end was trimmed by 6 bases and the J gene end by 8 bases; junction bases not matched to a gene: 11. Germline V lookup: CDR1 SGHRS, CDR2 YFSETQ. The CDR3 sequence is CASTPIPGQGGYTF. CDR3 sequence (DNA): TGCGCCAGCACCCCAATTCCCGGACAGGGGGGCTACACCTTC.

CDR3 DNA: TGTGCCAGCAGCACCAGGGCGTTCCGCCTCTACGAGCAGTACTTC. Protein: CASSTRAFRLYEQYF. The rearrangement joins TRBV3-2 to TRBJ2-7; the table's TRBD1 call for D was not verified on the DNA. TRBV3-2 constitutes a pseudogene. This CDR3 region has 15 residues.

The V call is TRBV24-1, the J call TRBJ2-5; possibly TRBD1 for D (6 bases). Germline CDR1 reads KGHDR; CDR2 reads SFDVKD. The CDR3 length is 15 residues. V gave up 4 bases and J gave up 5 bases, with 16 bases separating them. The CDR3 region is CATSDPQTGGETQYF. Written as DNA, the CDR3 is TGTGCCACCAGTGACCCGCAGACAGGCGGGGAGACCCAGTACTTC.

This clonotype appeared many times. V and J are TRBV7-2 and TRBJ1-5; tentatively, D is TRBD1 (5 bases). Germline V lookup: CDR1 SGHTA, CDR2 FQGNSA. Trimming removed 5 bases at V and 6 bases at J, with 20 bases between. This CDR3 has 16 residues. CDR3 sequence: CASSPLGPFSGQPQHF. CDR3 nucleotides: TGTGCCAGCAGCCCCCTGGGACCCTTCAGCGGTCAGCCCCAGCATTTT.

This clonotype was observed at least ten times. V gene TRBV7-9 combines with J gene TRBJ2-1; 13 nucleotides agree with TRBD2. CDR1 and CDR2 (germline): SEHNR, FQNEAQ (reference sequence). V was pared by 4 bases and J by 8 bases, with 8 bases of the junction left unmatched. The CDR3 has 16 residues. The CDR3 DNA reads as TGTGCCAGCAGCTGGACTAGCGGGGGCCCAGGTGATGAGCAGTTCTTC. Its protein is CASSWTSGGPGDEQFF.

CDR3 loop: CSASGTGGYTF. CDR3 DNA: TGCAGTGCTTCCGGGACGGGAGGCTACACCTTC. The V call is TRBV20-1, the J call TRBJ1-2; perhaps TRBD1 as D (5 bases). The CDR3 is 11 amino acids. Trimming cost V 5 bases and J 8 bases, with 12 bases left between them. The germline CDR1 and CDR2 sequences are DFQATT and SNEGSKA (reference sequence).

The chain uses TRBV7-2 and TRBJ2-7; TRBD1 aligns across 8 bases. Losses at the gene ends were 3 bases for V and 4 bases for J; bases not matched to a gene: 8. CDR1 and CDR2 from the germline V gene are SGHTA and FQGNSA. The CDR3 spans 15 residues. The CDR3 here is CASSFGQGQLYEQYF. As DNA, the CDR3 is TGTGCCAGCAGCTTCGGACAGGGCCAGTTATACGAGCAGTACTTC.

The rearrangement joins TRBV7-2 to TRBJ2-7, with D unresolved. The CDR3 has 13 amino acids. V lost 2 bases, J lost 4 bases, and 9 bases lay in between. CDR1 is SGHTA, CDR2 FQGNSA, per germline. Here the CDR3 DNA reads TGTGCCAGCAGCTTAACTATAGCATACGAGCAGTACTTC. Translation gives CASSLTIAYEQYF.

This clonotype was observed a few times. V and J are TRBV11-2 and TRBJ2-3; 10 nucleotides align to TRBD2. J was trimmed by 5 bases and V by 5 bases; bases with no gene match: 10. Germline assignment: CDR1 SGHAT and CDR2 FQNNGV. The CDR3 consists of 16 residues. The CDR3 loop is CASSPLAGAEGDTQYF. The CDR3 nucleotides are TGTGCCAGCAGCCCCCTAGCGGGGGCCGAGGGAGATACGCAGTATTTT.

In this sample, this clonotype turned up a few times. V is TRBV4-2 and J is TRBJ2-1; 12 nucleotides match TRBD2. The CDR3 totals 15 residues. Germline V CDR1 and CDR2: LGHNA, YNFKEQ. Trimming removed 4 bases from V and 7 bases from J; junction bases left unmatched: 5. The CDR3 nucleotides are TGTGCCAGCAGCCTTCCCACTAGCGGGGGGAATGAGCAGTTCTTC. Protein: CASSLPTSGGNEQFF.

This clonotype has a handful of counts. This sequence joins TRBV2 and TRBJ2-2; D gene unclear. The CDR3 is 15 amino acids. Trimming took off 5 bases at V and 3 bases at J, with 13 bases between the two ends. Germline values: CDR1 SNHLY, CDR2 FYNNEI. DNA of the CDR3: TGTGCCAGCAGTCTCCGATCACTGGACACCGGGGAGCTGTTTTTT. It specifies CASSLRSLDTGELFF.

This sequence joins TRBV7-2 and TRBJ1-4; 7 bases match TRBD1. After removal of 4 bases from V and 8 bases from J, the junction contained 10 bases not matched to a gene. The germline gives CDR1 SGHTA, CDR2 FQGNSA. This CDR3 has 15 residues. The CDR3, as DNA: TGTGCCAGCAGCTCAATTACAGGGGATCGGGAAAAACTGTTTTTT. Its protein is CASSSITGDREKLFF.

The chain has TRBV7-6 and TRBJ2-1; 12 bases are shared with TRBD1. The J segment lost 9 bases and the V segment lost 8 bases, leaving 8 bases of the junction unmatched. Germline loops: CDR1 SGHVS, CDR2 FNYEAQ. CDR3 length equals 14 residues. CDR3 bases: TGTGCCAGCGGGCAGGGGACAGGGGGCACTGAGCAGTTCTTC. This encodes CASGQGTGGTEQFF.

This clonotype was counted only a few times. The V and J genes are TRBV29-1 and TRBJ1-1; D not certain. Germline CDR1 and CDR2: SQVTM and ANQGSEA. V lost 1 base, J lost 1 base, and 7 bases lay in between. The CDR3 is made up of 13 amino acids. CDR3 loop: CSVEVSGNTEAFF. As DNA, the CDR3 is TGCAGCGTTGAAGTCAGTGGGAACACTGAAGCTTTCTTT.

This clonotype has just a few counts. This chain connects TRBV19 to TRBJ2-2; possibly TRBD1 for D (5 bases). CDR3 length: 15 amino acids. Germline V gives CDR1 LNHDA, CDR2 SQIVND (reference sequence). Trimming took 5 bases from V and 11 from J, leaving 21 bases between them. The CDR3 DNA sequence: TGTGCCAGTAGTCAGACAGCACATGCAGGCGGAGAGCTGTTTTTT. This translates into CASSQTAHAGGELFF.

The CDR3 DNA is TGCGCCAGCAGCTGGGCCCAGGCCGGCTCCAGTGGCTACACCTTC. Translation: CASSWAQAGSSGYTF. The chain recombines TRBV5-1 with TRBJ1-2, with D unresolved. Between the trimmed V and J ends, which lost 3 bases and 7 bases, there was a span of 19 bases. In germline, CDR1 is SGHRS, CDR2 YFSETQ. This CDR3 is built from 15 residues.